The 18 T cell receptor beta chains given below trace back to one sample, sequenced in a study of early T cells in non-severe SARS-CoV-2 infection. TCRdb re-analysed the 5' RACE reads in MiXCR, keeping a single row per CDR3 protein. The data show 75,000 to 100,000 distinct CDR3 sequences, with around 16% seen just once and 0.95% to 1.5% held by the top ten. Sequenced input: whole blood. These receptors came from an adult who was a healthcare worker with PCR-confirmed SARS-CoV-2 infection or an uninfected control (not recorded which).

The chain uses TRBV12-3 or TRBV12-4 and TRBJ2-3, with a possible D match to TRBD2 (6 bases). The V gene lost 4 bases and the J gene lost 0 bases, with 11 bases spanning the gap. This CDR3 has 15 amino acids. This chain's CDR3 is CASSSADYSTDTQYF. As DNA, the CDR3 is TGTGCCAGCAGTTCCGCGGACTATAGCACAGATACGCAGTATTTT.

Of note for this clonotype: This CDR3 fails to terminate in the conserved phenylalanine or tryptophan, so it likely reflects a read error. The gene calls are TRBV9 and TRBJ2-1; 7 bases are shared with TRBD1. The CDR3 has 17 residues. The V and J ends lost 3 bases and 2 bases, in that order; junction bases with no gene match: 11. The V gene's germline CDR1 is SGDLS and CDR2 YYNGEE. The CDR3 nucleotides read TGTGCCAGCAGCGGAAATACAGGGGTAGGCACCTACAATGAGCAGTTCTCC. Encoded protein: CASSGNTGVGTYNEQFS.

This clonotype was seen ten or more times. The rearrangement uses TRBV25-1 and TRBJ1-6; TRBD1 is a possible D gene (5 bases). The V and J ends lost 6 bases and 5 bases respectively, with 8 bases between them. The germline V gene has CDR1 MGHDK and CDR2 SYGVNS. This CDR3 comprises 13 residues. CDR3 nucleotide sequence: TGTGCCAGCAGAGGACATGATAATTCACCCCTCCACTTT. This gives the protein CASRGHDNSPLHF. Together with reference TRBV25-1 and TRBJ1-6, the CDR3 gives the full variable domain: EADIYQTPRYLVIGTGKKITLECSQTMGHDKMYWYQQDPGMELHLIHYSYGVNSTEKGDLSSESTVSRIRTEHFPLTLESARPSHTSQYLCASRGHDNSPLHFGNGTRLTVT.

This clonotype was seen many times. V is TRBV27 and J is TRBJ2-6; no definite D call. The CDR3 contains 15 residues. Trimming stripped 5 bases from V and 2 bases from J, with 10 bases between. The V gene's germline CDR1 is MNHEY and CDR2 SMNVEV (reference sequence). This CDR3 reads CASSANRPGANVLTF. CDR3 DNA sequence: TGTGCCAGCAGTGCAAACCGTCCTGGGGCCAACGTCCTGACTTTC.

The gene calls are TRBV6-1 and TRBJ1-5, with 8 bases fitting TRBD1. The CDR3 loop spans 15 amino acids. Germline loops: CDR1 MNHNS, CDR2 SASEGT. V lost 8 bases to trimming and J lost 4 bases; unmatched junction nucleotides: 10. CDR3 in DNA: TGTGCCAGCGCTTTCGGGACAGGCGATAATCAGCCCCAGCATTTT. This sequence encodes CASAFGTGDNQPQHF.

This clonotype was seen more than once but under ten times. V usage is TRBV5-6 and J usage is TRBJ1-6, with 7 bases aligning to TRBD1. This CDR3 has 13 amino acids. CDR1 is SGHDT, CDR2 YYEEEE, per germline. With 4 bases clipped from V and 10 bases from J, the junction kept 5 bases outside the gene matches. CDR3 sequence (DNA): TGTGCCAGCAGCAGGGACAGTGGATCACCCCTCCACTTT. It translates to CASSRDSGSPLHF.

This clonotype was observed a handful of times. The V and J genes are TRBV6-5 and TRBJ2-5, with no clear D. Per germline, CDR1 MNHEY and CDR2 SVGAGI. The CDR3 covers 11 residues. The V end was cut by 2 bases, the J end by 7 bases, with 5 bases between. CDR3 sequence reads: CASSYLGTQYF. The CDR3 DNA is TGTGCCAGCAGTTACCTGGGGACCCAGTACTTC.

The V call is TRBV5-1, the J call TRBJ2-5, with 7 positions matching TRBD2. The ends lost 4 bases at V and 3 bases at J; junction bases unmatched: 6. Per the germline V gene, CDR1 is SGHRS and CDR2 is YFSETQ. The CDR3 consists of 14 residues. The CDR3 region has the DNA TGCGCCAGCAGCCCGGGGAGGGGTAAAGAGACCCAGTACTTC. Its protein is CASSPGRGKETQYF.

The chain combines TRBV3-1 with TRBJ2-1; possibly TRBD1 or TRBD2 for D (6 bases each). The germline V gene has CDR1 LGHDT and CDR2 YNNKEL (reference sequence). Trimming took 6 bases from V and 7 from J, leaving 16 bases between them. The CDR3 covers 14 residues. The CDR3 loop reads CASSRPGASNEQFF. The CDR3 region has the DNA TGTGCCAGCAGTAGACCGGGGGCTAGTAATGAGCAGTTCTTC.

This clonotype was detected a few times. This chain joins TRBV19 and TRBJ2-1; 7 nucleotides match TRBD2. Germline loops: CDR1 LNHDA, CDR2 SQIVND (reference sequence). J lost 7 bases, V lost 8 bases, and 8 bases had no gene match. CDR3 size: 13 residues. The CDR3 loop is CASGRASGNEQFF. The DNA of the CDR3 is TGTGCCAGTGGGAGGGCCTCAGGGAATGAGCAGTTCTTC.

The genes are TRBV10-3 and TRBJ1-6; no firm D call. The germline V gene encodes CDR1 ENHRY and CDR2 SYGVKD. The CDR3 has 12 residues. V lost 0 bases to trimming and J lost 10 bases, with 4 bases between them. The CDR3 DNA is TGTGCCATCAGTGAGTCGGACTCACCCCTCCACTTT. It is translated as CAISESDSPLHF.

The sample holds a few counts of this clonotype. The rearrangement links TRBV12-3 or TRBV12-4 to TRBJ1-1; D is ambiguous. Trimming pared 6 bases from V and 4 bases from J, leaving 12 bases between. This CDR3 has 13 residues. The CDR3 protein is CASSQEDGTEAFF. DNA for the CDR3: TGTGCCAGCAGCCAAGAGGACGGCACTGAAGCTTTCTTT.

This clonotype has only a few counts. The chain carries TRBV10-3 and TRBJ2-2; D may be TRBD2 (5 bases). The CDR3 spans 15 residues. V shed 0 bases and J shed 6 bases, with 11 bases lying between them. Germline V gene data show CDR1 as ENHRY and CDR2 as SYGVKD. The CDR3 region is CAISESRGGAGELFF. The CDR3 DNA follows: TGTGCCATCAGTGAGTCTAGAGGAGGAGCCGGGGAGCTGTTTTTT.

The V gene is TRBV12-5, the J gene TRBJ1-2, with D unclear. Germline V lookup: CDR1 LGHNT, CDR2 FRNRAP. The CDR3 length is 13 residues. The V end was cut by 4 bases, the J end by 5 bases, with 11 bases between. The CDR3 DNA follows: TGTGCTAGTGGTTCGGAGGGAATGTATGGCTACACCTTC. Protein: CASGSEGMYGYTF.

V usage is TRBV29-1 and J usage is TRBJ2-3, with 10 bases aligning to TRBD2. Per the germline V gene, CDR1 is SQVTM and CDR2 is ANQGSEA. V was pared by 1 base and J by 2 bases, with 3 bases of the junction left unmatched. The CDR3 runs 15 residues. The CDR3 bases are TGCAGCGTTGAAGGCCTAGCGGGGGACACAGATACGCAGTATTTT. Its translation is CSVEGLAGDTDTQYF.

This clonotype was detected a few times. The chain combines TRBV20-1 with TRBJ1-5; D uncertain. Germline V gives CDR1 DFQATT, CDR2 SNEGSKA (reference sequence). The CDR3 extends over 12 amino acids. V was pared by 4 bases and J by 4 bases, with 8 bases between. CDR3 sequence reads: CSATNGNQPQHF. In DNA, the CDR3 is TGCAGTGCTACCAACGGAAATCAGCCCCAGCATTTT.

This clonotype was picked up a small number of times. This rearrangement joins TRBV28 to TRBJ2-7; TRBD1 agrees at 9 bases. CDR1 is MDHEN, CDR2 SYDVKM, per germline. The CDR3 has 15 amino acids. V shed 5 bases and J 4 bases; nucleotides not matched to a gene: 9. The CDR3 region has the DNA TGTGCCAGCAGTGCACCGGGACAGGGAGCTTACGAGCAGTACTTC. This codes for CASSAPGQGAYEQYF.

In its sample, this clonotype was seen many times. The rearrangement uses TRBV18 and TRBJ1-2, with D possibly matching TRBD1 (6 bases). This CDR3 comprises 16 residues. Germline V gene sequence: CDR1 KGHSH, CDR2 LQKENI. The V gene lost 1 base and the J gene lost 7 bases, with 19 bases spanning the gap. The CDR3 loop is CASSPLSLPGAGGYTF. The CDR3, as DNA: TGTGCCAGCTCACCACTGTCTCTTCCGGGGGCTGGTGGCTACACCTTC.